A single sample is the source of the 27 T cell receptor beta chains below, sequenced in a study of blood T cell repertoires in COVID-19. Assay: immunoSEQ multiplex PCR; the TCRdb copy retains only in-frame clones and omits some. The table includes around 290,000 clones, approximately 86% detected once. Input material: peripheral blood. These receptors originate from a woman aged 70-85 years with COVID-19, enrolled during active disease.

This sequence joins TRBV20-1 and TRBJ1-2, with a weak D call TRBD1 (6 bases). The CDR3 extends over 13 amino acids. Trimming pared 6 bases from V and 2 bases from J, leaving 13 bases between. Per the germline V gene, CDR1 is DFQATT and CDR2 is SNEGSKA (reference sequence). CDR3 DNA: TGCAGTGCGAGTACAGGGCCCAACTATGGCTACACCTTC. This encodes CSASTGPNYGYTF.

This chain joins TRBV5-1 and TRBJ2-2, with TRBD2 matching 12 bases. CDR1 is SGHRS and CDR2 is YFSETQ in the germline V gene. CDR3 length: 16 residues. Trimming at V came to 3 bases and at J to 7 bases, leaving 7 bases not matched to a gene. The CDR3 is CASSSLAGGPIGELFF. CDR3 bases: TGCGCCAGCAGCTCCCTAGCGGGGGGGCCTATCGGGGAGCTGTTTTTT.

V gene TRBV12-3 or TRBV12-4 combines with J gene TRBJ2-1; the D is unclear. The CDR3 is 13 residues long. V lost 2 bases and J lost 6, with 8 bases in between. This CDR3 reads CASSLTVVNEQFF. CDR3 nucleotide sequence: TGTGCCAGCAGTTTAACGGTAGTCAATGAGCAGTTCTTC.

This clone was seen a few times. The chain uses TRBV9 and TRBJ1-1, with D uncertain. In germline, CDR1 is SGDLS, CDR2 YYNGEE. The V end lost 0 bases, the J end lost 5 bases, and 17 bases lay between the germline ends. This CDR3 contains 16 residues. In DNA form, the CDR3 reads TGTGCCAGCAGCGTAGACGGGTCTACTCCCGGGACTGAAGCTTTCTTT. Translating gives CASSVDGSTPGTEAFF.

V gene TRBV2 combines with J gene TRBJ1-2, with 7 bases identical to TRBD1. V was pared by 6 bases and J by 2 bases, with 6 bases of the junction left unmatched. The CDR3 is 14 amino acids. The germline gives CDR1 SNHLY, CDR2 FYNNEI. In nucleotides, the CDR3 is TGTGCCAGCAGGGAGACAGGGTGGAACTATGGCTACACCTTC. Its protein product is CASRETGWNYGYTF.

V and J are TRBV9 and TRBJ1-2; 7 bases are shared with TRBD1. CDR1 and CDR2 from the germline V gene are SGDLS and YYNGEE. The CDR3 is 17 residues long. The V and J ends lost 3 bases and 7 bases, in that order; junction bases with no gene match: 18. The CDR3 nucleotides read TGTGCCAGCAGCGACCGCTTGAGAGGAGGGGGCGCTTTTGGCTACACCTTC. Translation gives CASSDRLRGGGAFGYTF. The entire variable domain, with the rest obtained from reference TRBV9 and TRBJ1-2, is as follows: DSGVTQTPKHLITATGQRVTLRCSPRSGDLSVYWYQQSLDQGLQFLIQYYNGEERAKGNILERFSAQQFPDLHSELNLSSLELGDSALYFCASSDRLRGGGAFGYTFGSGTRLTVV.

The CDR3 spells CASSQGTSGATGELFF. In DNA form, the CDR3 reads TGCGCCAGCAGCCAAGGCACTAGCGGTGCCACCGGGGAGCTGTTTTTT. The rearrangement joins TRBV4-3 to TRBJ2-2; the match to TRBD2 covers 8 bases. The trim removed 1 base at V and 4 bases at J, leaving 5 bases unmatched. The V gene's germline CDR1 is LGHNA and CDR2 YSLEER. The length of the CDR3 is 16 residues.

The chain employs TRBV28 and TRBJ2-5; D may be TRBD1 (6 bases). The J call is doubtful: the DNA matches TRBJ2-7 better. The CDR3 covers 18 residues. Germline CDR1 is MDHEN and CDR2 is SYDVKM. The CDR3 loop reads CASTISSRGSRTAYEQYF. The CDR3 DNA reads as TGTGCCAGCACAATTTCGTCGAGGGGGAGCCGTACCGCTTACGAGCAGTACTTC.

This sequence joins TRBV19 and TRBJ2-1; possible D gene TRBD2, 6 bases. Deletions cut 4 bases from V and 3 bases from J, with 13 bases between. Per germline, CDR1 LNHDA and CDR2 SQIVND (reference sequence). This CDR3 region has 15 residues. The CDR3 sequence is CASSTDGGVYNEQFF. The CDR3, as DNA: TGTGCCAGTAGTACCGACGGGGGAGTCTACAATGAGCAGTTCTTC.

This clone appeared a single time. The genes are TRBV2 and TRBJ2-4; 7 positions agree with TRBD1. Unmatched junction bases numbered 8, after V lost 2 bases and J lost 16 bases. The CDR3 sequence is 12 residues long. Germline values: CDR1 SNHLY, CDR2 FYNNEI. The CDR3 loop reads CASSERRQGYYF. The CDR3 coding sequence is TGTGCCAGCAGTGAAAGGCGACAGGGCTACTACTTC.

V usage is TRBV5-3 and J usage is TRBJ1-5, with unresolved D. TRBV5-3 is reported as an ORF; its role is uncertain. The length of the CDR3 is 14 residues. The V gene lost 0 bases and the J gene lost 8 bases, with 12 bases spanning the gap. The CDR3 loop is CARSLVADIEPQHF. CDR3 DNA: TGTGCCAGAAGCTTGGTTGCGGATATTGAGCCCCAGCATTTT.

This chain joins TRBV19 and TRBJ2-2; weak D call: TRBD1 (5 bases). Trimming cost V 1 base and J 0 bases, with 15 bases left between them. Per the germline V gene, CDR1 is LNHDA and CDR2 is SQIVND (reference sequence). CDR3 size: 18 residues. As DNA, the CDR3 is TGTGCCAGTAGTATAGTTCTGGGGCCCGTTCCGAACACCGGGGAGCTGTTTTTT. Translating it yields CASSIVLGPVPNTGELFF.

This clone was recorded a few times. The J gene is TRBJ2-7, the V gene TRBV19, with D possibly TRBD1 on 6 matching bases. There are 19 residues in the CDR3. Germline CDR1 is LNHDA and CDR2 is SQIVND (reference sequence). V lost 8 bases to trimming and J lost 0 bases, with 29 bases between them. The DNA for the CDR3 is TGTGCCAGTTCGAGACGACGGAAGGGACACTTAAGAAGCTCCTACGAGCAGTACTTC. Its translation: CASSRRRKGHLRSSYEQYF.

The chain's CDR3 is CASRPGQGASYGYTF. CDR3 coding DNA: TGTGCCAGCAGACCTGGACAGGGGGCAAGTTATGGCTACACCTTC. This chain uses TRBV2 with TRBJ1-2; 11 bases match TRBD1. The junction had 8 bases not matched to a gene; V was cut back by 6 bases and J by 5 bases. This CDR3 spans 15 amino acids. The germline V gene encodes CDR1 SNHLY and CDR2 FYNNEI.

The sample holds a few counts of this clone. The chain has TRBV11-2 and TRBJ2-3; 10 nucleotides agree with TRBD2. CDR1 is SGHAT, CDR2 FQNNGV, per germline. This CDR3 is built from 18 residues. With 1 base clipped from V and 2 bases from J, the junction kept 9 bases outside the gene matches. The CDR3 sequence is CASSLVPSGGIYTDTQYF. For the CDR3, the DNA is TGTGCCAGCAGCTTAGTCCCTAGCGGGGGAATTTACACAGATACGCAGTATTTT.

A remark on this clone: The identical CDR3 is also encoded by other nucleotide sequences in the sample. The chain is built from TRBV28 and TRBJ1-2; no reliable D call. The CDR3 is 14 amino acids. Germline V gene lookup returns CDR1 MDHEN and CDR2 SYDVKM. With 3 bases removed from V and 3 bases from J, the gap between germline ends came to 11 bases. The DNA for the CDR3 is TGTGCCAGCAGTTTTGGCCGGGGAGACTATGGCTACACCTTC. It codes for CASSFGRGDYGYTF.

This clone was counted a single time. The genes are TRBV30 and TRBJ1-1; unclear D gene. CDR3 length: 12 amino acids. Trimming shortened V by 0 bases and J by 8 bases, and 10 bases separated the two germline ends. CDR1 GTSNPN and CDR2 SVGIG come from the germline V gene (reference sequence). The CDR3 loop is CAWSVSSVEAFF. Written as DNA, the CDR3 is TGTGCCTGGAGTGTCTCCAGCGTAGAAGCTTTCTTT. The full variable domain, its missing parts supplied by reference TRBV30 and TRBJ1-1, is SQTIHQWPATLVQPVGSPLSLECTVEGTSNPNLYWYRQAAGRGLQLLFYSVGIGQISSEVPQNLSASRPQDRQFILSSKKLLLSDSGFYLCAWSVSSVEAFFGQGTRLTVV.

The chain uses TRBV5-6 and TRBJ2-1, with TRBD2 identical over 7 bases. The CDR3 loop spans 17 amino acids. Trimming took 0 bases from V and 11 from J; bases not matched to a gene: 17. Germline-derived CDR1 and CDR2 are SGHDT and YYEEEE. For the CDR3, the DNA is TGTGCCAGCAGCTTGGGTAGGGGCGCCTACGAGGGGACTAAGCAGTTCTTC. Its protein product is CASSLGRGAYEGTKQFF.

This sequence joins TRBV18 and TRBJ1-1, with D perhaps matching TRBD1 (5 bases). Trimming left V 8 bases short and J 5 bases short, with 15 bases between. The CDR3 extends over 13 amino acids. From germline, CDR1 is KGHSH and CDR2 LQKENI. The CDR3 region is CASLSEEGTEAFF. The DNA of the CDR3 is TGTGCCAGCCTTTCAGAGGAGGGGACTGAAGCTTTCTTT.

The chain carries TRBV28 and TRBJ1-2, with a possible D match to TRBD1 (6 bases). The germline gives CDR1 MDHEN, CDR2 SYDVKM. The CDR3 runs to 12 residues. V was clipped by 3 bases and J by 7 bases, with 9 bases between them. CDR3 in amino acids: CASSLGRGGYTF. CDR3 DNA sequence: TGTGCCAGCAGTTTGGGCAGGGGTGGCTACACCTTC.

This sequence joins TRBV7-9 and TRBJ2-5; TRBD1 matches at 9 bases. The CDR3 loop spans 14 amino acids. Unmatched junction bases numbered 4, after V lost 4 bases and J lost 4 bases. CDR1 is SEHNR and CDR2 is FQNEAQ in the germline V gene (reference sequence). The chain's CDR3 is CASSSGQGRETQYF. In nucleotides, the CDR3 is TGTGCCAGCAGCTCCGGACAGGGGAGAGAGACCCAGTACTTC.

V is TRBV19 and J is TRBJ1-1; weak D call: TRBD1 (5 bases). Trimming pared 8 bases from V and 1 base from J, leaving 20 bases between. Germline CDR1 is LNHDA and CDR2 is SQIVND (reference sequence). CDR3 length equals 16 residues. As DNA, the CDR3 is TGTGCCAGTCTCCCCGGGGGTCCCTCCAAGAACACTGAAGCTTTCTTT. Translating it yields CASLPGGPSKNTEAFF.

The chain joins TRBV27 to TRBJ2-5, with D uncertain. The V end was cut by 5 bases, the J end by 7 bases, with 8 bases between. CDR3 size: 11 residues. CDR1 MNHEY and CDR2 SMNVEV come from the germline V gene (reference sequence). This CDR3 is CASSPGGTQYF. The CDR3, as DNA: TGTGCCAGCAGTCCGGGTGGGACCCAGTACTTC.

Only one count was recorded for this clone. The chain employs TRBV9 and TRBJ2-7, with a tentative D call TRBD2 (5 bases). CDR3 length: 14 amino acids. V shed 0 bases and J shed 7 bases, with 14 bases lying between them. Germline CDR1 reads SGDLS; CDR2 reads YYNGEE. The CDR3 nucleotides read TGTGCCAGCAGCGTAGAGGGAAGTCGGGGAGAGCAGTACTTC. Protein product: CASSVEGSRGEQYF.

This chain links TRBV7-8 with TRBJ1-1, with a tentative D call TRBD1 (6 bases). CDR3 length: 13 residues. Germline V gene sequence: CDR1 SGHVS, CDR2 FQNEAQ. Trimming cost V 5 bases and J 6 bases, with 13 bases left between them. As DNA, the CDR3 is TGTGCCAGCAGCCCGAGGGAGGGGGCTGAAGCTTTCTTT. Amino acids: CASSPREGAEAFF.

J is TRBJ2-7 and V is TRBV5-1, with unresolved D. CDR3 length equals 11 residues. V was pared by 5 bases and J by 6 bases, with 9 bases between. Per the germline V gene, CDR1 is SGHRS and CDR2 is YFSETQ. As DNA, the CDR3 is TGCGCCAGCAGAGGAGAGTTCGAGCAGTACTTC. It is translated as CASRGEFEQYF.

V and J are TRBV5-1 and TRBJ1-2; D gene uncertain. Trimming shortened V by 0 bases and J by 3 bases, and 9 bases separated the two germline ends. There are 14 residues in the CDR3. The V gene's germline CDR1 is SGHRS and CDR2 YFSETQ. The CDR3: CASSLAGAHYGYTF. For the CDR3, the DNA is TGCGCCAGCAGCTTGGCGGGTGCCCACTATGGCTACACCTTC.